This record looks at one T cell receptor beta chain sequence and its context. The antigen is not known. This sample is part of a study of T-cell memory formation after mild COVID-19. At the level of the study: For the most part, TCR clusters were specific to one donor.

Regarding the study as a whole: Contracting CD4+ clones lay largely in CM and EM, with CD8+ ones residing in EMRA. Some clones that responded were present in memory (sampled pre-infection), which suggests cross-reactive memory joined.

TCR alpha and TCR beta cDNA libraries carrying sample barcodes and UMIs were produced by 5'RACE using constant-segment primers. TCRdb processed the 5' RACE reads anew with MiXCR; each CDR3 protein has one entry. The sample has about 430,000 distinct CDR3 sequences, approximately 25% seen once. This receptor was taken from an adult woman who had mild COVID-19 (a few samples of this study predate the infection). Cell type and time point are not known. The sequenced sample consisted of PBMCs or a T cell subset sorted from them (not recorded which).

As DNA, the CDR3 is TGTGCCAGCAGACCTCAGGGGGTAACGGGAAACACCATATATTTT. Residues: CASRPQGVTGNTIYF. The V call is TRBV6-5, the J call TRBJ1-3; 7 bases align to TRBD1. Germline CDR1 MNHEY, CDR2 SVGAGI. V lost 6 bases, J lost 4 bases, and 9 bases stayed unmatched. There are 15 residues in the CDR3.